This T cell receptor beta chain was observed in a study of shared clonotypes between healthy human individuals (dated by TCRdb to 2019 to 2021). About the study as a whole: The cohort comprised a couple of women and a few men aged 18 to 49 years. Each donor's leukapheresis produced roughly between roughly 0.85 and 10 billion PBMCs. Different laboratories and diverse techniques were used to prepare libraries and sequence TCR repertoires, to increase sequencing depth and limit assay-specific biases. For each donor, CD4 naive and CD4 memory were each given three plates, CD8 naive was given two plates, and CD8 memory was given one plate. Blood TCR repertoires of roughly 5 healthy adults were deeply sequenced to estimate repertoire size and the extent of clonotype sharing between individuals.

What the authors observed across the whole study: Clonotypes shared by all four sorted-subset donors showed higher generation probabilities than non-shared clonotypes. Across a handful of donors, about 5% of naive CD4, roughly 3.8% of naive CD8, under 2.5% of memory CD4, and approximately 0.4% of memory CD8 clonotypes were shared. Based on pairwise subsampling, the degree of clonotype sharing among donors was expected to be affected by sequencing depth. Sampling was limited to blood, and TCR repertoires in tissue likely differ from TCR repertoires in blood. Incomplete sequencing was indicated by rarefaction of sorted-subset datasets, despite the large sequencing depth. The genetic and exposure-history diversity represented was limited by the small number of donors. Larger estimated clonotype richness was generally found for naive subsets than for memory subsets.

Using the deep immunoSEQ assay, TCR CDR3 regions were amplified from genomic DNA by multiplex PCR. For each cell subset, the extracted genomic DNA was distributed evenly across all wells of several immunoSEQ 96-well plates, and each plate served as one replicate. For sorted subsets, each replicate PCR was loaded with around 200 ng genomic DNA, equivalent to 30,000 to 35,000 T cell genomes. The purified libraries were quantified using a Qubit 3.0 fluorometer, sized with a Bioanalyzer 2100, and then quantified again using the KAPA Library Quantification kit. Every immunoSEQ 96-well plate was sequenced on a dedicated single-read 150-cycle Illumina NextSeq 550 flow cell. The study's processing was this. The immunoSEQ output contained only junctional sequences without quality scores, so filtering could not match that applied to full-length reads. To assign V/J genes and CDR3, sequences were annotated against IMGT germline references using PyIR, a Python wrapper for IgBLAST v1.9. Any read was removed if the V/J assignment was weak (E-value above 1e-6), the CDR3 was missing, or the read contained stop codons, out-of-frame junctions, or ambiguous translated residues. V3J clonotypes were defined by identical inferred V gene, J gene, and CDR3 amino acid sequence. Percentage overlap between repertoires was calculated by dividing the number of shared unique clonotypes by the size of the smaller repertoire. Repertoire richness was assessed with RTK rarefaction, the Chao1 estimator, and Recon v2.1 estimates of unobserved clonotypes. Generation probabilities were computed with OLGA for all TCRbeta clonotypes obtained by the gDNA method from several donors. The table comes from immuneACCESS by way of TCRdb, which keeps in-frame sequences with V and J called. Part of the clones is missing from these tables; in studies checked, under half for an unresolved V gene and the rest for unknown reasons. The D gene and trimming were derived from the DNA, and the V and J assignments and clone size from that table. The sample table records some 2,400,000 clones; 95% of these occur just once. The ten largest clones add up to around 0.13% of the sample.

With respect to this clone: Its antigen is still unknown. Base quality data are lacking; no much larger clone is found one base away. The same CDR3 can be traced to other DNA sequences in this sample.

Donors were healthy HIV-negative adults with no recently reported acute infections or vaccinations. Every donor was a Caucasian adult living in Nashville, Tennessee, USA. CD4+ T cells were enriched by magnetic negative selection; naive cells were then positively selected on CD45RA, and the negative fraction formed the memory subset. After blood collection by leukapheresis, PBMCs were isolated using Ficoll-Histopaque density gradient centrifugation and then cryopreserved in the vapor phase of liquid nitrogen. Purity and quantity of every magnetically sorted T cell population were checked by analytical flow cytometry. Each sorted fraction had its genomic DNA isolated and then quantified by UV absorbance on a Nanodrop 2000c. The sample taken for sequencing was naive CD4+ T cells sorted from blood. Sample cell subset or site, as interpreted from the label and publication: CD45RA+ positively selected. The TCR sequence derives from a man between 18 and 35 years old in good health.

This receptor has the CDR3 CAIRTDLNTEAFF. The nucleotide sequence is TGTGCCATCCGGACAGATTTGAACACTGAAGCTTTCTTT. The V and J segments used are TRBV10-3 and TRBJ1-1, with a weak D call of TRBD1 (6 bases match). The V and J ends are trimmed by 8 bases and 0 bases, leaving 10 bases between them. As encoded in the germline V gene, CDR1 is ENHRY while CDR2 is SYGVKD. The CDR3 runs 13 residues from the cysteine to the phenylalanine. The sequence is cut down to CDR3 DNA, 39 bases in frame from base 1.